This T cell receptor beta chain was recovered during a study of shared clonotypes between healthy human individuals. This table comes from immunoSEQ multiplex PCR, and its TCRdb copy is limited to in-frame clones, with some not included. The sample records roughly 380,000 clones, about 96% being singletons. This CDR3 has 14 amino acids. Germline assignment: CDR1 MDHEN and CDR2 SYDVKM. V was clipped by 6 bases and J by 1 base, with 9 bases between them. About this clone itself: The antigen is unknown.

All donors were Caucasian adults living in Nashville, Tennessee. Study observations and caveats: Non-shared clonotypes were found to have lower generation probabilities than the clonotypes that were shared by all four of the sorted-subset donors. In this cohort, only blood was sampled, and tissue repertoires likely differ.

Sequenced sample: memory CD8+ T cells sorted from blood. Indicated subset: CD45RO+ cells pooled with CCR7-negative TemRA cells. The V call is TRBV28, the J call TRBJ2-2, with D possibly TRBD2 on 6 matching bases. The TCR originated in a man in his thirties or forties in good health. The CDR3 DNA follows: TGTGCCAGCAGCGCCGGGAGGAACACCGGGGAGCTGTTTTTT. Translated: CASSAGRNTGELFF. Using reference TRBV28 and TRBJ2-2 for the parts outside the CDR3, the full variable domain is DVKVTQSSRYLVKRTGEKVFLECVQDMDHENMFWYRQDPGLGLRLIYFSYDVKMKEKGDIPEGYSVSREKKERFSLILESASTNQTSMYLCASSAGRNTGELFFGEGSRLTVL.